This T cell receptor beta chain was captured by sequencing in a study of blood T cell repertoires in COVID-19 (TCRdb year 2020). For the wider study: The collaborator samples originated in the United States, Italy and Spain and spanned the acute and convalescent phases of COVID-19. The prospective study material was composed of cDNA or gDNA derived from T cells, B-cell-depleted T cells, or PBMCs. The repertoires were released in a freely available public database meant as a resource for research on the immune response to SARS-CoV-2. Sample metadata almost always included a de-identified subject ID, COVID-19 status, age in years and sex. Samples were obtained from the ongoing ImmuneRACE study (first 160 participants) and from about 1,300 subjects provided by 6 global collaborators. Where available, HLA class I and class II types were obtained from metadata supplied by the sample provider rather than from assay-based typing. The dataset comprised deeply sampled blood TCRbeta repertoires from subjects exposed to, actively infected with, or recovered from COVID-19. Results the study describes overall, beyond this receptor: Clinical and demographic metadata were provided uncurated, with the amount varying by source and participant.

TCRbeta CDR3 regions were amplified from genomic DNA by means of the immunoSEQ Assay, a bias-controlled multiplex PCR. The published analysis was carried out like this. Nucleated cell counts per sample were estimated from amplification of reference gene primers within the assay. To quantify the absolute abundance of each unique TCRbeta CDR3 rearrangement, sequence reads were collapsed and filtered. For each sample, productive Simpson clonality was calculated by taking the square root of Simpson's diversity index across productive rearrangements. TCRdb took over this immuneACCESS table, retaining in-frame rearrangements with V and J assigned. Such tables are incomplete; in checked studies, under half of the missing clones stem from an unresolved V gene, and the remainder is unexplained. V, J and clone size are taken as reported in that table, and D and trimming were inferred from the DNA itself. The table for this sample lists about 100,000 clones; over 80% of them were counted only once. The ten largest clones take up about 18% of the sample.

Via the germline V gene, CDR1 is SNHLY and CDR2 FYNNEI. V and J are truncated by 3 bases and 3 bases respectively, leaving an intervening sequence of 15 bases. Its CDR3 holds 15 amino acids, cysteine through phenylalanine. Only the CDR3 part of the read is kept: 45 bases, read in frame from the first base. Collaborating institutions collected whole blood in K2EDTA tubes following their own protocols. For TCRbeta analysis, collaborators shipped samples in one of three forms: frozen whole blood, isolated PBMCs, or DNA extracted from either of those sample types. Concerning this clone itself: This clone's antigen is unknown. Per-base qualities were not stored, and no clone one base away is much larger.

Sequencing was performed on peripheral blood. This TCR was recovered from a man over 45 with acute or convalescent COVID-19. The sequence joins TRBV2 to TRBJ2-7; matching of 5 bases hints at TRBD1 as the D gene. The CDR3 region: CASSDPLRVYYEQYF. The nucleotide sequence reads TGTGCCAGCAGTGATCCTCTCAGGGTTTACTACGAGCAGTACTTC.